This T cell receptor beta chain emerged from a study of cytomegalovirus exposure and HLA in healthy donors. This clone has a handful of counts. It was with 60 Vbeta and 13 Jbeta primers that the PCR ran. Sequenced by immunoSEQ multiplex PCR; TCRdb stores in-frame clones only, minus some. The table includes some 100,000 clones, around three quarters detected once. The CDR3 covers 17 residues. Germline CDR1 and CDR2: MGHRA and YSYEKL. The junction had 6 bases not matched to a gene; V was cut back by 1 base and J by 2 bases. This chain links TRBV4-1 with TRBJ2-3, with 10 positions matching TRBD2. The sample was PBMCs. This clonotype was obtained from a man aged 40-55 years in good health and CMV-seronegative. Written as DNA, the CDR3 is TGCGCCAGCAGCCAAGGGAGTAGCGGGGGGCTCACAGATACGCAGTATTTT. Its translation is CASSQGSSGGLTDTQYF.